This is a list of T cell receptor beta chains from one sample in a study of beta chain features in type 1 diabetes. TCRdb's table, derived via immunoSEQ multiplex PCR, lists solely in-frame clones and lacks some. Of about 700,000 clones in the sample, about an eighth were seen once. The sequencing sample was made of naive CD4+ T cells from blood. All receptors come from a man aged 18 to 29 with type 1 diabetes. Each CDR3 is given with its conserved first and last residue. D genes are given only for firm matches. Expanded clones get a size class; other rows say once, few or many, or leave the size out.

cdr3_aa cdr3_nt v_call clone_size d_call j_call
CASSEFGANYGYTF TGTGCCAGCAGTGAATTCGGTGCTAACTATGGCTACACCTTC TRBV25-1 . . TRBJ1-2
CASSRNRDLGYTF TGTGCCAGCAGTCGTAACAGGGATCTAGGCTACACCTTC TRBV27 few . TRBJ1-2
CASSLELYNEQFF TGTGCCAGCAGCTTGGAGTTATACAATGAGCAGTTCTTC TRBV5-4 . . TRBJ2-1
CASSLDGDSNQPQHF TGTGCCAGCAGCTTAGATGGCGATAGCAATCAGCCCCAGCATTTT TRBV11-3 . . TRBJ1-5
CASSLAVGLNIQYF TGTGCCAGCAGCCTAGCGGTGGGACTAAACATTCAGTACTTC TRBV11-2 . TRBD2 TRBJ2-4
CASSLEGFTGELFF TGCGCCAGCAGCTTGGAGGGTTTCACCGGGGAGCTGTTTTTT TRBV5-1 few . TRBJ2-2
CASSSSSNQPQHF TGTGCCAGCAGCTCCAGTAGCAATCAGCCCCAGCATTTT TRBV9 few . TRBJ1-5
CAGRTPGQGNNEQFF TGTGCCGGCCGAACGCCGGGACAGGGAAATAATGAGCAGTTCTTC TRBV7-9 few TRBD1 TRBJ2-1
CASSDPGPPEWFF TGTGCCAGCAGTGACCCCGGGCCGCCGGAGTGGTTCTTC TRBV25-1 . . TRBJ2-1
CASSQTGETQYF TGCGCCAGCAGCCAAACTGGGGAGACCCAGTACTTC TRBV5-1 few . TRBJ2-5